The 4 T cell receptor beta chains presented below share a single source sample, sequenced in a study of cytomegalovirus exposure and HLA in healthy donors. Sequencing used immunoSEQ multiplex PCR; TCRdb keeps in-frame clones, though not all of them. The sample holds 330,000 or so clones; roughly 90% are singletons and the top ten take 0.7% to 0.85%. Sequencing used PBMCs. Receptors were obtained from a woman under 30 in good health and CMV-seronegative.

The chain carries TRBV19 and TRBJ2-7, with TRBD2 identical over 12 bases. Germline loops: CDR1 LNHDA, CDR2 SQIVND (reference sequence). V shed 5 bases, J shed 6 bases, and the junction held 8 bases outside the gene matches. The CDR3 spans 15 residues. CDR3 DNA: TGTGCCAGTAGTGATCGACTAGCGGGAGAATCCGAGCAGTACTTC. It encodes CASSDRLAGESEQYF.

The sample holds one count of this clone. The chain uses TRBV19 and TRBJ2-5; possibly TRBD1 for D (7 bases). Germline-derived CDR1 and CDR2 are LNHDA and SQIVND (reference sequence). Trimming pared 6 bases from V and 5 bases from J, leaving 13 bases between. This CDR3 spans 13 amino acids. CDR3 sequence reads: CASREGAGETQYF. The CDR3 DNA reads TGTGCCAGTAGAGAGGGGGCGGGGGAGACCCAGTACTTC.

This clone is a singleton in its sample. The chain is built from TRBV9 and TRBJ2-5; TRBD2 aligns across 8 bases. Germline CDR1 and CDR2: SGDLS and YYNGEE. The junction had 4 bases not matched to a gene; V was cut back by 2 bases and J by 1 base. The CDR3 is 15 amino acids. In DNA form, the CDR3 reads TGTGCCAGCAGCGTGGGACTAGGACTCCAAGAGACCCAGTACTTC. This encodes CASSVGLGLQETQYF.

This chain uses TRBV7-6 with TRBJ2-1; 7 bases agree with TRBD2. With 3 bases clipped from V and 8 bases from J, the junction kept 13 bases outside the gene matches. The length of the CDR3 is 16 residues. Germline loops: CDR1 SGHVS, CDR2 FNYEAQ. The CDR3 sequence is CASSLVSSGIWDEQFF. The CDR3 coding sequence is TGTGCCAGCAGCTTGGTGTCCAGCGGGATTTGGGATGAGCAGTTCTTC.